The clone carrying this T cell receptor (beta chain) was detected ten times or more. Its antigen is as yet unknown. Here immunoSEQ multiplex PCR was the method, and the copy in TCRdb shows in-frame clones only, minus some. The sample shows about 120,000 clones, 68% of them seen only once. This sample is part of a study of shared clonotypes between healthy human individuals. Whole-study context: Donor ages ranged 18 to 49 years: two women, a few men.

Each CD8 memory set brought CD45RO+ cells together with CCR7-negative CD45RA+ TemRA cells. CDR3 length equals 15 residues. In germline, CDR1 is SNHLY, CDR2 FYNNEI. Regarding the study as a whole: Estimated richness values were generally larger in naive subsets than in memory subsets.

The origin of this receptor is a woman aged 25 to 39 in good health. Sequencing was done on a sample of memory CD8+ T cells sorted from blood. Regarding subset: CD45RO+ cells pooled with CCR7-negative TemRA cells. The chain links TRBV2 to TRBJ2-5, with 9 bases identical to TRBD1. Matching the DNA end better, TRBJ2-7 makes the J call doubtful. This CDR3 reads CASSEATGGHYEQYF. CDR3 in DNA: TGTGCCAGCAGTGAAGCGACAGGGGGACACTACGAGCAGTACTTC.